This TCR beta chain originates from a study of post-analysis software for immune sequencing data (dated by TCRdb to about 2015). For context, the study as a whole: Relapsing-remitting, secondary progressive and progressive-relapsing multiple sclerosis were recorded as disease courses, and subtype annotation was lacking for some patients. The multiple sclerosis patient repertoires were compared with approximately 11 previously published healthy control repertoires from donors aged about 6 to 26 years. A subset of samples was prepared in parallel using single-end sample barcoding, then pooled and co-amplified after Illumina adapter ligation. Findings and caveats that apply to the study as a whole: Patients showed significantly higher frequencies than controls for roughly five TRBV segments, among them TRBV5-6, TRBV5-1 and TRBV20-1. Direct clustering with F measure showed strong co-clustering of samples prepared in the same batch, prompting a batch-effect correction. The multiple sclerosis patient group was slightly younger than the control group. Multiple sclerosis patients had significantly lower normalized Chao1 diversity than controls, a result that suggests substantial peripheral T-cell clonal expansion.

The library was generated by PCR. Sequencing was carried out with an Illumina HiSeq 2500. Unique molecular identifiers were incorporated into TCR beta cDNA libraries to reduce PCR and sequencing biases. Approximately 500,000 cDNA molecules were obtained per 1 to 10 million input T cells, so each molecule approximated one T cell. The same protocol used for the earlier healthy control dataset was applied to prepare and sequence the patient libraries. Within a given batch, samples were prepared together, multiplexed and sequenced on the same HiSeq lane. The authors' analysis ran thus. Raw barcoded reads were processed with MIGEC, and single-read molecular identifier groups were discarded before consensus assembly and CDR3 extraction. VDJtools was used for post-analysis of the clonotype tables, and diversity was normalized by down-sampling every dataset to the size of the smallest sample. In repertoire overlap clustering, CDR3 amino acid sequences, but not nucleotide sequences, were matched to correct batch-related cross-sample contamination. TCRdb reprocessed the public reads (quality trimming at Q25 with fastp, clone calling with MiXCR) and kept in-frame beta chains. Rows with a matching CDR3 protein are joined into one entry that keeps the most common DNA and genes. The V and J calls reflect TCRdb's pipeline rather than the authors' work. This sample comprises about 770,000 distinct CDR3 sequences, about 45% of them detected only once. The top ten clonotypes cover 4.9% of the sample.

CDR1 and CDR2 are drawn from the germline V gene (reference sequence): LNHDA, SQIVND. The CDR3 numbers 14 residues from cysteine through phenylalanine. The CDR3 DNA has 42 bases and is translated from base 1. Comment on this clonotype: There is no known antigen for this receptor. No base quality values were provided; no much bigger clone lies one nucleotide off.

To demonstrate the VDJtools post-analysis software, the study profiled TCR beta repertoires from the peripheral blood of about a dozen young patients with multiple sclerosis. Multiple sclerosis patients were children and adolescents aged about 6 to 16 years. The sequence came from a girl between 5 and 17 years old with multiple sclerosis. Sequencing was carried out using blood. Here the chain combines TRBV19 and TRBJ2-5, with 7 central nucleotides matching TRBD1. The J call may be in error: the DNA end matches TRBJ2-7 better. CDR3 sequence: CASSPQGTRSEQYF. Read as DNA, the sequence is TGTGCCAGTAGTCCACAGGGGACACGCTCCGAGCAGTACTTC.